This TCR beta chain is drawn from a study of shared clonotypes between healthy human individuals. Study details: CD4 naive cells filled three plates per donor, CD4 memory three, CD8 naive two and CD8 memory one.

The CDR3 sequence is 17 residues long. Per germline, CDR1 SGHTA and CDR2 FQGNSA. Trimming took 6 bases from V and 1 from J; bases not matched to a gene: 10. Points on this clone: Antigen: not known.

Findings and limits, study-wide: Sharing across four donors was highest in naive CD4 (roughly 5%) and lowest in memory CD8 (roughly 0.4%). The four-donor shared clonotypes exceeded non-shared clonotypes in generation probability, with non-shared ones scoring lower.

Every immunoSEQ plate was one replicate of a subset's evenly spread DNA. Sequencing was performed with immunoSEQ multiplex PCR; in TCRdb, only in-frame clones are kept and a portion is missing. This sample has 170,000 or so clones, with over 50% found just once. The chain uses TRBV7-2 and TRBJ2-1; TRBD2 agrees at 9 bases. Material for sequencing was memory CD4+ T cells sorted from blood. The subset is: CD45RA-negative fraction. The origin of this receptor is a man younger than 40 in good health. CDR3 residues: CASSGLARELSYNEQFF. CDR3 sequence (DNA): TGTGCCAGCAGTGGACTAGCGCGGGAGCTTTCCTACAATGAGCAGTTCTTC. Full variable domain (rest looked up from reference TRBV7-2 and TRBJ2-1): GAGVSQSPSNKVTEKGKDVELRCDPISGHTALYWYRQSLGQGLEFLIYFQGNSAPDKSGLPSDRFSAERTGGSVSTLTIQRTQQEDSAVYLCASSGLARELSYNEQFFGPGTRLTVL.